Presented here are 27 T cell receptor beta chains from one specimen sequenced in a study of cytomegalovirus exposure and HLA in healthy donors. Assay: immunoSEQ multiplex PCR; the TCRdb copy retains only in-frame clones and omits some. This table has roughly 350,000 clones, about nine tenths appearing once. Sequencing was performed on PBMCs. These receptors were obtained from a woman under 30 in good health and CMV-seronegative.

There are a few counts of this clone. CDR3 in DNA: TGTGCCAGTAGGGGGACAGGACTTAGCTCCTACGAGCAGTACTTC. Translation gives CASRGTGLSSYEQYF. V and J are TRBV19 and TRBJ2-7; 8 bases fit TRBD1. V trimming: 6 bases; J trimming: 0 bases; junction bases outside the gene matches: 7. The CDR3 is 15 residues long. The germline V gene encodes CDR1 LNHDA and CDR2 SQIVND (reference sequence).

This chain connects TRBV28 to TRBJ2-1, with TRBD2 identical over 8 bases. The germline gives CDR1 MDHEN, CDR2 SYDVKM. The CDR3 covers 15 residues. The trim removed 7 bases at V and 9 bases at J, leaving 14 bases unmatched. The CDR3 sequence: CASTGTREGQGEQFF. Written as DNA, the CDR3 is TGTGCCAGCACTGGGACTAGAGAGGGGCAAGGTGAGCAGTTCTTC. The variable domain in full, completed from reference TRBV28 and TRBJ2-1, reads DVKVTQSSRYLVKRTGEKVFLECVQDMDHENMFWYRQDPGLGLRLIYFSYDVKMKEKGDIPEGYSVSREKKERFSLILESASTNQTSMYLCASTGTREGQGEQFFGPGTRLTVL.

V is TRBV19 and J is TRBJ2-7, with TRBD2 matching over 7 bases. Germline CDR1 reads LNHDA; CDR2 reads SQIVND (reference sequence). The CDR3 is 13 residues long. Trimming removed 1 base from V and 7 bases from J; junction bases left unmatched: 4. CDR3 amino acids: CASSIVGRREQYF. The CDR3 nucleotides are TGTGCCAGTAGTATAGTCGGGAGGAGAGAGCAGTACTTC.

The CDR3 bases are TGTGCCAGTAGCGCCGGGACTAGCGGGACGGGCTACGAGCAGTACTTC. Translation: CASSAGTSGTGYEQYF. The V gene is TRBV19, the J gene TRBJ2-7; 13 bases match TRBD2. The CDR3 spans 16 residues. Trimming at V came to 6 bases and at J to 3 bases, leaving 8 bases not matched to a gene. Germline V CDR1 and CDR2: LNHDA, SQIVND (reference sequence).

J is TRBJ2-7 and V is TRBV28; 8 bases fit TRBD2. The CDR3 sequence is 19 residues long. V lost 3 bases, J lost 3 bases, and 19 bases stayed unmatched. Germline CDR1 MDHEN, CDR2 SYDVKM. The CDR3 reads CASSFLLRAIAGFGYEQYF. Here the CDR3 DNA reads TGTGCCAGCAGTTTTTTACTACGGGCTATAGCGGGATTTGGCTACGAGCAGTACTTC. Looking up the rest from reference TRBV28 and TRBJ2-7 gives the full variable domain: DVKVTQSSRYLVKRTGEKVFLECVQDMDHENMFWYRQDPGLGLRLIYFSYDVKMKEKGDIPEGYSVSREKKERFSLILESASTNQTSMYLCASSFLLRAIAGFGYEQYFGPGTRLTVT.

The chain is built from TRBV9 and TRBJ2-2, with D perhaps matching TRBD1 (5 bases). Germline V CDR1 and CDR2: SGDLS, YYNGEE. Trimming took off 1 base at V and 4 bases at J, with 14 bases between the two ends. This CDR3 spans 16 amino acids. CDR3: CASSVPRGVGTGELFF. Here the CDR3 DNA reads TGTGCCAGCAGCGTACCTAGGGGTGTGGGCACCGGGGAGCTGTTTTTT.

The CDR3 nucleotides read TGTGCCAGCAGTCCCCAGGGGAGCTCCTACGAGCAGTACTTC. Encoded protein: CASSPQGSSYEQYF. The chain joins TRBV28 to TRBJ2-7, with D perhaps matching TRBD1 (6 bases). The germline gives CDR1 MDHEN, CDR2 SYDVKM. This CDR3 comprises 14 residues. Trimming pared 5 bases from V and 0 bases from J, leaving 11 bases between.

This chain connects TRBV27 to TRBJ1-4, with D unresolved. The V end was cut by 6 bases, the J end by 0 bases, with 11 bases between. Looked up from germline, CDR1 is MNHEY and CDR2 is SMNVEV (reference sequence). The CDR3 is made up of 15 amino acids. Here the CDR3 DNA reads TGTGCCAGCAGAAAAAACAGAGCAACTAATGAAAAACTGTTTTTT. Encoded protein: CASRKNRATNEKLFF.

The chain joins TRBV6-5 to TRBJ2-7; a weak D match, TRBD2 (6 bases). V lost 0 bases to trimming and J lost 7 bases, with 13 bases between them. The CDR3 sequence is 14 residues long. The germline V gene has CDR1 MNHEY and CDR2 SVGAGI. CDR3 sequence: CASSYSGGLGEQYF. The CDR3 nucleotides are TGTGCCAGCAGTTACTCCGGGGGACTGGGAGAGCAGTACTTC.

The chain combines TRBV5-1 with TRBJ1-2, with 7 bases identical to TRBD1. Germline trimming cut 0 bases from V and 0 bases from J; bases unmatched to any gene: 5. The CDR3 has 16 amino acids. Germline loops: CDR1 SGHRS, CDR2 YFSETQ. The CDR3 coding sequence is TGCGCCAGCAGCTTGGAGGGGGCGACGGCTAACTATGGCTACACCTTC. Its protein is CASSLEGATANYGYTF.

V and J are TRBV28 and TRBJ1-1; TRBD1 aligns across 7 bases. Germline V CDR1 and CDR2: MDHEN, SYDVKM. The CDR3 length is 15 residues. Germline trimming cut 5 bases from V and 1 base from J; bases unmatched to any gene: 7. The chain's CDR3 is CASSAPGTANTEAFF. The CDR3 DNA follows: TGTGCCAGCAGTGCACCCGGGACAGCGAACACTGAAGCTTTCTTT.

The rearrangement joins TRBV4-2 to TRBJ2-7; 10 bases fit TRBD2. CDR1 LGHNA and CDR2 YNFKEQ come from the germline V gene. The V gene end was trimmed by 3 bases and the J gene end by 4 bases; junction bases not matched to a gene: 12. This CDR3 is 17 amino acids long. The CDR3 region is CASSHEGLAGARYEQYF. As DNA, the CDR3 is TGTGCCAGCAGCCACGAGGGCCTAGCGGGAGCGAGATACGAGCAGTACTTC.

Points on this clone: The same CDR3 is also encoded by other DNA sequences in this sample. This sequence joins TRBV29-1 and TRBJ1-2; the match to TRBD1 covers 10 bases. The J segment lost 4 bases and the V segment lost 7 bases, leaving 6 bases of the junction unmatched. This CDR3 has 13 residues. Looked up from germline, CDR1 is SQVTM and CDR2 is ANQGSEA. DNA for the CDR3: TGCAGCGGACGACAGGGGGCAGGCTATGGCTACACCTTC. Residues: CSGRQGAGYGYTF.

This clone has more than one count but fewer than ten. The chain recombines TRBV4-1 with TRBJ2-7, with 9 bases identical to TRBD1. The CDR3 runs 13 residues. The trim removed 4 bases at V and 7 bases at J, leaving 5 bases unmatched. Germline assignment: CDR1 MGHRA and CDR2 YSYEKL. CDR3 nucleotides: TGCGCCAGCAGCCCGGGACAGGGATGGGAGCAGTACTTC. Its translation: CASSPGQGWEQYF.

The V gene is TRBV2, the J gene TRBJ2-7, with TRBD2 matching over 7 bases. This CDR3 region has 13 residues. Losses at the gene ends were 6 bases for V and 1 base for J; bases not matched to a gene: 3. The V gene's germline CDR1 is SNHLY and CDR2 FYNNEI. Here the CDR3 DNA reads TGTGCCAGCAGCCCTAGCGGATCCTACGAGCAGTACTTC. Amino acids: CASSPSGSYEQYF.

The sample holds one count of this clone. The chain has TRBV10-3 and TRBJ2-7; TRBD2 aligns across 7 bases. V gave up 3 bases and J gave up 4 bases; unmatched junction bases: 9. The germline gives CDR1 ENHRY, CDR2 SYGVKD. The CDR3 covers 15 residues. CDR3: CAISDRTGLHYEQYF. As DNA, the CDR3 is TGTGCCATCAGTGATAGAACGGGACTACATTACGAGCAGTACTTC.

The gene calls are TRBV7-7 and TRBJ2-5; D perhaps matches TRBD1 (6 bases). The CDR3 loop spans 14 amino acids. V lost 3 bases to trimming and J lost 5 bases, with 13 bases between them. Germline V CDR1 and CDR2: SSHAT, FNYEAQ (reference sequence). In nucleotides, the CDR3 is TGTGCCAGCAGCTTGTTGGACAGTGGGGAGACCCAGTACTTC. This encodes CASSLLDSGETQYF.

In DNA form, the CDR3 reads TGTGCCAGCAGTGAAGGGGCAGGGGGCTATTACGAGCAGTACTTC. This encodes CASSEGAGGYYEQYF. J is TRBJ2-7 and V is TRBV2; TRBD1 aligns across 8 bases. There are 15 residues in the CDR3. The ends lost 1 base at V and 4 bases at J; junction bases unmatched: 6. The germline V gene encodes CDR1 SNHLY and CDR2 FYNNEI.

The chain links TRBV7-3 to TRBJ2-7, with D maybe TRBD1 (6 bases). CDR3 length: 12 residues. Trimming shortened V by 11 bases and J by 3 bases, and 14 bases separated the two germline ends. Germline values: CDR1 SGHTA, CDR2 FQGTGA. For the CDR3, the DNA is TGTGCCGACCGGGACAATTTCTACGAGCAGTACTTC. Its translation is CADRDNFYEQYF.

The genes are TRBV11-3 and TRBJ2-2; 14 bases are shared with TRBD2. CDR3 length equals 16 residues. Germline CDR1 SGHNT, CDR2 YENEEA. After removal of 5 bases from V and 5 bases from J, the junction contained 4 bases not matched to a gene. The CDR3 bases are TGTGCCAGCAGCCGAGGACTAGCGGGAGGAACCGGGGAGCTGTTTTTT. Translated, it gives CASSRGLAGGTGELFF.

DNA of the CDR3: TGTGCCAGCAGCTCCGGTGGTGGGGGGTGGAACACTGAAGCTTTCTTT. Its protein product is CASSSGGGGWNTEAFF. This sequence joins TRBV5-4 and TRBJ1-1; D is possibly TRBD1 (5 bases). The V and J ends lost 3 bases and 1 base respectively, with 16 bases between them. CDR3 length: 16 amino acids. Germline V gene sequence: CDR1 SGHNT, CDR2 YYREEE (reference sequence).

J is TRBJ2-7 and V is TRBV2; D is perhaps TRBD2 (6 bases). The CDR3 consists of 17 residues. V lost 7 bases, J lost 2 bases, and 24 bases lay in between. Germline V CDR1 and CDR2: SNHLY, FYNNEI. The CDR3 spells CASTGPKDYPGAYEQYF. CDR3 coding DNA: TGTGCCAGCACCGGCCCTAAGGACTACCCGGGCGCCTACGAGCAGTACTTC.

The table lists this clone with a count of one. The V gene is TRBV2, the J gene TRBJ2-1, with 8 bases aligning to TRBD2. J was trimmed by 0 bases and V by 8 bases; bases with no gene match: 30. This CDR3 contains 23 residues. Germline CDR1 SNHLY, CDR2 FYNNEI. The CDR3 DNA reads as TGTGCCAGCGGGATCCGGGACCGATCTCCCTCGGTAGCGGGACTGGGCTCCTACAATGAGCAGTTCTTC. It encodes CASGIRDRSPSVAGLGSYNEQFF.

Concerning this clone: The sample carries other DNA sequences with the same CDR3. The chain has TRBV27 and TRBJ2-2, with a tentative D call TRBD1 (6 bases). Trimming cost V 3 bases and J 5 bases, with 7 bases left between them. CDR3 length: 13 amino acids. The germline CDR1 and CDR2 sequences are MNHEY and SMNVEV (reference sequence). The CDR3 DNA follows: TGTGCCAGCAGTTTTAGGGGGACCGGGGAGCTGTTTTTT. Translating gives CASSFRGTGELFF.

This sequence joins TRBV7-2 and TRBJ2-7, with TRBD2 matching over 7 bases. Germline CDR1 SGHTA, CDR2 FQGNSA. This CDR3 is 15 amino acids long. The ends lost 6 bases at V and 0 bases at J; junction bases unmatched: 8. The CDR3 nucleotides are TGTGCCAGCAGTTCGGGGGGTACGGTCTCCTACGAGCAGTACTTC. This gives the protein CASSSGGTVSYEQYF.

The rearrangement uses TRBV5-1 and TRBJ2-2, with D possibly matching TRBD1 (5 bases). Trimming shortened V by 0 bases and J by 3 bases, and 12 bases separated the two germline ends. The CDR3 totals 16 residues. Germline CDR1 is SGHRS and CDR2 is YFSETQ. The CDR3 nucleotides read TGCGCCAGCAGCTTGGCAGGGTCTAGGGACACCGGGGAGCTGTTTTTT. Encoded protein: CASSLAGSRDTGELFF.

This clone was detected once. V usage is TRBV6-1 and J usage is TRBJ1-3; maybe TRBD1 (6 bases). In germline, CDR1 is MNHNS, CDR2 SASEGT. Trimming cost V 1 base and J 0 bases, with 13 bases left between them. CDR3 length: 17 residues. The CDR3 loop is CASSEVVGASSGNTIYF. CDR3 coding DNA: TGTGCCAGCAGTGAAGTTGTGGGGGCGAGCTCTGGAAACACCATATATTTT.